This T cell receptor beta chain was recorded in a study of T cells in Graves' hyperthyroidism and ophthalmopathy. Turning to this clonotype: No antigen is known for it.

Absent ophthalmopathy progression within 18 months defined stable Graves' hyperthyroidism. The study enrolled patients aged 18 to 65 with newly diagnosed hyperthyroidism of under 2 months' duration. The study excluded patients with uncontrolled infection, other autoimmune disease, pregnancy or lactation. TCR beta CDR3 region amplification was performed from RNA transcripts. HTBI primers were the set used in a first-round RT-PCR of the TCR CDR3. TCRdb ran MiXCR on the multiplex PCR reads and lists one entry per CDR3 protein. The data hold roughly 96,000 distinct CDR3 sequences, with under 65% observed a single time. The CDR3 contains 16 residues. Germline-derived CDR1 and CDR2 are SGHNT and YYREEE (reference sequence). Between the trimmed V and J ends, which lost 0 bases and 0 bases, there was a span of 7 bases. General study results and limits: Blood also contained most expanded thyroid clonotypes above 0.001.

The gene calls are TRBV5-4 and TRBJ2-6, with TRBD2 as a possible D gene (6 bases). The clonotype was recovered from a woman aged 40 to 49 with Graves' hyperthyroidism. The material sequenced was blood. For the CDR3, the DNA is TGTGCCAGCAGCTTGGGGAGGGACTCTGGGGCCAACGTCCTGACTTTC. It encodes CASSLGRDSGANVLTF.